Listed below are T cell receptor beta chains from one sample, sequenced in a study of cytomegalovirus exposure and HLA in healthy donors. Only in-frame clones appear in the TCRdb table, and some are missing; sequencing was by immunoSEQ multiplex PCR. In the table there are approximately 93,000 clones, about four fifths of which are singletons. The sample consisted of PBMCs. The source of these receptors is a woman aged 40 to 50 in good health and CMV-seronegative. CDR3s include the opening cysteine and the closing phenylalanine or tryptophan. D genes are given only for firm matches. The size entry is marked missing in some rows and otherwise reads once, few, many or a size class.

.	TRBJ1-1	.	TRBV2	CASSEAVQGHEAFF	TGTGCCAGCAGTGAAGCGGTCCAGGGTCACGAAGCTTTCTTT
.	TRBJ2-3	.	TRBV27	CASKSSRLSTDTQYF	TGTGCCAGCAAATCTTCACGGTTGAGCACAGATACGCAGTATTTT
.	TRBJ1-1	TRBD1	TRBV5-4	CASSSGQGASTEAFF	TGTGCCAGCAGCTCGGGACAGGGGGCATCCACTGAAGCTTTCTTT
.	TRBJ1-2	TRBD1	TRBV19	CATLRGTVYGYTF	TGTGCCACCTTAAGGGGGACAGTCTATGGCTACACCTTC
.	TRBJ1-5	.	TRBV2	CASILSLETGGNQPQHF	TGTGCCAGTATCCTCTCCTTGGAGACGGGGGGAAATCAGCCCCAGCATTTT
few	TRBJ2-3	.	TRBV5-6	CASSLGQLRTDTQYF	TGTGCCAGCAGCTTGGGACAGCTACGCACAGATACGCAGTATTTT
.	TRBJ2-7	TRBD2	TRBV4-1	CASSLVGTSYEQYF	TGCGCCAGCAGCCTAGTCGGGACTAGCTACGAGCAGTACTTC
.	TRBJ2-7	TRBD2	TRBV28	CASSTGGPYEQYF	TGTGCCAGCTCCACGGGAGGACCCTACGAGCAGTACTTC
.	TRBJ1-2	.	TRBV5-6	CASSQDPRTRGGYTF	TGTGCCAGCAGCCAGGATCCACGCACCCGGGGTGGCTACACCTTC
.	TRBJ1-3	TRBD1	TRBV19	CASRPDGTGPGNTIYF	TGTGCCAGTAGACCGGACGGGACAGGTCCTGGAAACACCATATATTTT
.	TRBJ2-2	TRBD2	TRBV28	CASSATTSPRPGELFF	TGTGCCAGCAGTGCAACGACTAGCCCTCGACCCGGGGAGCTGTTTTTT
.	TRBJ1-1	.	TRBV7-9	CASSRASLPHTEAFF	TGTGCCAGCAGCCGCGCCTCTTTGCCCCACACTGAAGCTTTCTTT
once	TRBJ1-3	.	TRBV6-5	CASISRGGNTIYF	TGTGCCAGCATTTCCCGAGGTGGAAACACCATATATTTT
.	TRBJ2-5	TRBD1	TRBV11-3	CASSWDSAETQYF	TGTGCCAGCAGCTGGGACAGTGCGGAGACCCAGTACTTC
.	TRBJ2-3	TRBD2	TRBV7-2	CASSFQGLAGVVGTQYF	TGTGCCAGCAGCTTTCAAGGACTAGCGGGGGTGGTAGGTACGCAGTATTTT
.	TRBJ1-2	.	TRBV7-8	CASSLGGVLRYTF	TGTGCCAGCAGCTTAGGGGGGGTGTTGCGCTACACCTTC
.	TRBJ1-5	.	TRBV5-6	CASSLGTQANQPQHF	TGTGCCAGCAGCTTGGGTACCCAGGCTAATCAGCCCCAGCATTTT
.	TRBJ1-1	.	TRBV7-9	CASSLAVSGMTEAFF	TGTGCCAGCAGCTTAGCGGTATCAGGAATGACTGAAGCTTTCTTT
.	TRBJ1-1	.	TRBV6-5	CASSRVQKNTEAFF	TGTGCCAGCAGCCGCGTACAGAAGAACACTGAAGCCTTCTTT
.	TRBJ2-3	.	TRBV5-1	CATTREGANTDTQYF	TGCGCCACCACCCGAGAGGGTGCAAACACAGATACGCAGTATTTT
few	TRBJ1-2	TRBD1	TRBV6-5	CASSPRDRANYGYTF	TGTGCCAGCAGTCCCCGGGACAGAGCTAACTATGGCTACACCTTC
.	TRBJ1-6	TRBD1	TRBV27	CASSLEGADSPLHF	TGTGCCAGCAGTTTGGAGGGGGCGGACTCACCCCTCCACTTT
.	TRBJ2-2	.	TRBV5-8	CASSGGLWGPGELFF	TGTGCCAGCAGCGGGGGACTCTGGGGACCCGGGGAGCTGTTTTTT
.	TRBJ1-2	.	TRBV29-1	CSVGRPAGANYGYTF	TGCAGCGTTGGAAGGCCCGCAGGGGCTAACTATGGCTACACCTTC
.	TRBJ2-2	.	TRBV29-1	CSVEAPTRTGELFF	TGCAGCGTTGAAGCTCCGACACGGACCGGGGAGCTGTTTTTT
.	TRBJ2-3	.	TRBV18	CASSPDGAATQYF	TGTGCCAGCTCACCCGACGGAGCCGCTACGCAGTATTTT
.	TRBJ1-1	.	TRBV19	CASSIVAGNTEAFF	TGTGCCAGTAGTATAGTTGCGGGGAACACTGAAGCTTTCTTT
.	TRBJ2-1	TRBD2	TRBV14	CASSQESGGLQFF	TGTGCCAGCAGCCAAGAAAGCGGGGGGCTGCAGTTCTTC
.	TRBJ1-1	.	TRBV5-6	CASSLIQRNTEAFF	TGTGCCAGCAGCTTAATACAGAGGAACACTGAAGCTTTCTTT
.	TRBJ2-1	TRBD1	TRBV28	CASSLGTAYNEQFF	TGTGCCAGCAGTTTAGGGACAGCATACAATGAGCAGTTCTTC
.	TRBJ1-2	.	TRBV6-5	CASSYGQGDYGYTF	TGTGCCAGCAGTTACGGGCAGGGTGACTATGGCTACACCTTC
.	TRBJ2-1	.	TRBV29-1	CSVDGNYNEQFF	TGCAGCGTTGATGGCAACTACAATGAGCAGTTCTTC
few	TRBJ1-1	.	TRBV5-4	CASRGQMNTEAFF	TGTGCCAGCAGGGGACAAATGAACACTGAAGCTTTCTTT
.	TRBJ1-1	TRBD1	TRBV9	CASSVAPTGGTEAFF	TGTGCCAGCAGCGTAGCCCCCACAGGGGGAACTGAAGCTTTCTTT
.	TRBJ2-3	.	TRBV5-5	CASSLERVGATDTQYF	TGTGCCAGCAGCTTGGAGCGGGTCGGGGCCACAGATACGCAGTATTTT
few	TRBJ1-5	TRBD1	TRBV5-1	CASSLFQGDQPQHF	TGCGCCAGCAGCTTGTTCCAGGGGGATCAGCCCCAGCATTTT
.	TRBJ1-1	.	TRBV5-4	CASSLGAAAEAFF	TGTGCCAGCAGCTTGGGGGCTGCCGCTGAAGCTTTCTTT
.	TRBJ2-1	TRBD1	TRBV5-8	CATPYGPGGYNEQFF	TGTGCCACACCCTACGGGCCAGGGGGCTACAATGAGCAGTTCTTC
.	TRBJ2-1	TRBD2	TRBV18	CASSPGGGDYNEQFF	TGTGCCAGCTCACCGGGCGGGGGGGACTACAATGAGCAGTTCTTC
.	TRBJ2-5	.	TRBV19	CASRDLGPGEETQYF	TGTGCCAGTAGAGATCTGGGCCCCGGCGAGGAGACCCAGTACTTC